This TCR beta chain is drawn from a study of human T cells and chemical hapten exposure. On the study more broadly: Researchers reported sensitizing a roughly 2 cm by roughly 2 cm upper inner arm skin site with 2% DPC.

Authors' methods: TCRs per sample had a median of 95,638 and ranged from about 20,000 to 700,000. A single record per CDR3 protein comes from TCRdb applying MiXCR to the RACE reads. The V and J calls here are based on TCRdb, not the publication. Of about 350,000 distinct CDR3 sequences listed, 4.5% to 7% were seen once; the top ten hold about 8.2%. This CDR3 is 14 amino acids long. V lost 3 bases and J lost 4, with 11 bases in between. Germline V CDR1 and CDR2: LGHNA, YNFKEQ. The time point: pre-sensitization, week 0. Noted treatment: therapeutic diphenylcyclopropenone sensitization with weekly scalp DPC.

This chain connects TRBV4-2 to TRBJ2-3; unclear D gene. This receptor was taken from a woman younger than 35 with alopecia areata. Some clones in this sample may be carry-over from other donors' samples. The material was whole blood, obtained in connection with sensitization to the hapten diphenylcyclopropenone (DPC). CDR3 sequence (DNA): TGTGCCAGCAGCCAGGAACAGTGGCCAGATACGCAGTATTTT. It is translated as CASSQEQWPDTQYF.